The 18 T cell receptor beta chains listed next were all sequenced from one sample in a study of blood T cell repertoires in COVID-19. The protocol was immunoSEQ multiplex PCR, while the TCRdb copy is restricted to in-frame clones and leaves out a portion. The data hold a few hundred thousand clones, with about four fifths observed a single time. The sample taken for sequencing was peripheral blood. Every receptor here comes from a woman aged 30 to 39 who had recovered from COVID-19.

The J gene is TRBJ2-7, the V gene TRBV5-1; 8 nucleotides agree with TRBD1. V shed 3 bases, J shed 4 bases, and the junction held 9 bases outside the gene matches. In germline, CDR1 is SGHRS, CDR2 YFSETQ. This CDR3 has 15 amino acids. The CDR3 coding sequence is TGCGCCAGCAGCTCTACCGGGACAGGCCTTTACGAGCAGTACTTC. Its protein product is CASSSTGTGLYEQYF.

The chain combines TRBV6-5 with TRBJ1-4; 7 bases match TRBD1. V lost 10 bases and J lost 0; bases outside the gene matches: 5. Germline assignment: CDR1 MNHEY and CDR2 SVGAGI. This CDR3 has 14 residues. The CDR3 reads CATQTGSTNEKLFF. CDR3 coding DNA: TGTGCCACCCAGACAGGGTCAACTAATGAAAAACTGTTTTTT.

The chain employs TRBV5-6 and TRBJ1-2; 7 bases agree with TRBD1. The V gene's germline CDR1 is SGHDT and CDR2 YYEEEE. V dropped 7 bases and J dropped 2; count of bases not matched to a gene: 5. This CDR3 region has 13 residues. The CDR3, as DNA: TGTGCCAGCCCGGGACAGACGAACTATGGCTACACCTTC. The encoded protein is CASPGQTNYGYTF.

J is TRBJ2-7 and V is TRBV28, with 8 bases matching TRBD2. V was pared by 5 bases and J by 4 bases, with 7 bases of the junction left unmatched. CDR3 size: 14 residues. CDR1 is MDHEN, CDR2 SYDVKM, per germline. CDR3 bases: TGTGCCAGCAGTCCGCCGGGACTAGGATACGAGCAGTACTTC. As protein: CASSPPGLGYEQYF.

The chain recombines TRBV6-5 with TRBJ1-6; D might be TRBD1 (5 bases). V gave up 0 bases and J gave up 10 bases, with 16 bases separating them. This CDR3 is 16 amino acids long. Germline-derived CDR1 and CDR2 are MNHEY and SVGAGI. The CDR3 loop reads CASSYSGTLSGSPLHF. In DNA form, the CDR3 reads TGTGCCAGCAGTTACTCCGGGACTCTATCTGGGTCACCCCTCCACTTT.

This chain connects TRBV10-3 to TRBJ2-1; 15 bases match TRBD2. This CDR3 has 15 amino acids. The trim removed 5 bases at V and 9 bases at J, leaving 5 bases unmatched. Germline loops: CDR1 ENHRY, CDR2 SYGVKD. The CDR3 sequence is CAISQGTSGGTEQFF. The DNA for the CDR3 is TGTGCCATCAGTCAGGGGACTAGCGGGGGGACTGAGCAGTTCTTC.

The V call is TRBV2, the J call TRBJ2-2; D uncertain. CDR3 length equals 14 residues. V was clipped by 7 bases and J by 1 base, with 10 bases between them. Per germline, CDR1 SNHLY and CDR2 FYNNEI. The CDR3 DNA reads as TGTGCCAGCACAACGGAGCAGAACACCGGGGAGCTGTTTTTT. Amino acids: CASTTEQNTGELFF.

The chain carries TRBV5-1 and TRBJ1-1; D not certain. Germline V gene sequence: CDR1 SGHRS, CDR2 YFSETQ. The CDR3 covers 14 residues. Deletions cut 5 bases from V and 0 bases from J, with 11 bases between. The CDR3 loop reads CASSSTGMNTEAFF. In nucleotides, the CDR3 is TGCGCCAGCAGTTCGACGGGGATGAACACTGAAGCTTTCTTT.

This clone occurred once. The CDR3 nucleotides are TGTGCCAGCAGCCCTGGCGGGGATTCAGATACGCAGTATTTT. This sequence encodes CASSPGGDSDTQYF. The J gene is TRBJ2-3, the V gene TRBV9, with a weak D call TRBD2 (6 bases). Germline loops: CDR1 SGDLS, CDR2 YYNGEE. Trimming removed 4 bases from V and 4 bases from J, with 13 bases in between. The CDR3 length is 14 residues.

The chain links TRBV6-5 to TRBJ1-2, with 7 bases fitting TRBD1. The CDR3 extends over 15 amino acids. V shed 5 bases and J 1 base; nucleotides not matched to a gene: 7. Germline CDR1 reads MNHEY; CDR2 reads SVGAGI. In DNA form, the CDR3 reads TGTGCCAGCAGTAGGTCGACAGGGTATAACTATGGCTACACCTTC. Protein sequence: CASSRSTGYNYGYTF.

This chain uses TRBV11-2 with TRBJ1-5, with TRBD1 matching over 9 bases. The germline CDR1 and CDR2 sequences are SGHAT and FQNNGV. V lost 0 bases to trimming and J lost 6 bases; unmatched junction nucleotides: 3. The CDR3 is made up of 15 amino acids. In nucleotides, the CDR3 is TGTGCCAGCAGCTTAGAACAGGGGGCGCGTCAGCCCCAGCATTTT. Translation gives CASSLEQGARQPQHF.

This clone has a handful of counts. The J gene is TRBJ1-1, the V gene TRBV6-5; possibly TRBD1 for D (6 bases). Germline lookup yields CDR1 MNHEY and CDR2 SVGAGI. V was pared by 6 bases and J by 5 bases, with 16 bases between. This CDR3 region has 14 residues. The CDR3 is CASSATGMRTEAFF. DNA of the CDR3: TGTGCCAGCAGCGCCACAGGGATGAGGACTGAAGCTTTCTTT.

The chain couples TRBV18 to TRBJ2-1; weak D call: TRBD2 (5 bases). The CDR3 runs to 14 residues. Germline CDR1 reads KGHSH; CDR2 reads LQKENI. Trimming removed 1 base from V and 9 bases from J, with 13 bases in between. The CDR3 nucleotides read TGTGCCAGCTCACCACGACGGGATGGCGGTGAGCAGTTCTTC. Amino acids: CASSPRRDGGEQFF.

This chain joins TRBV11-3 and TRBJ2-1; TRBD2 is a possible D gene (6 bases). Germline V gene lookup returns CDR1 SGHNT and CDR2 YENEEA. This CDR3 comprises 14 residues. Trimming removed 5 bases from V and 7 bases from J, with 15 bases in between. This chain's CDR3 is CASSQSGVWNEQFF. The CDR3 DNA sequence: TGTGCCAGCAGCCAGTCGGGAGTGTGGAATGAGCAGTTCTTC. Full variable domain (missing parts from reference TRBV11-3 and TRBJ2-1): EAGVVQSPRYKIIEKKQPVAFWCNPISGHNTLYWYLQNLGQGPELLIRYENEEAVDDSQLPKDRFSAERLKGVDSTLKIQPAELGDSAVYLCASSQSGVWNEQFFGPGTRLTVL.

CDR3 DNA: TGCAGTGCTAGTCGAACTAGCTTTTCCTACGAGCAGTACTTC. This translates into CSASRTSFSYEQYF. The chain couples TRBV20-1 to TRBJ2-7; TRBD2 is a possible D gene (6 bases). Trimming cost V 3 bases and J 1 base, with 13 bases left between them. CDR3 length: 14 amino acids. From germline, CDR1 is DFQATT and CDR2 SNEGSKA (reference sequence).

V is TRBV19 and J is TRBJ1-1; D gene uncertain. There are 15 residues in the CDR3. CDR1 is LNHDA and CDR2 is SQIVND in the germline V gene (reference sequence). V shed 8 bases and J shed 4 bases, with 20 bases lying between them. CDR3: CASARLRERSTEAFF. The CDR3 region has the DNA TGTGCCAGTGCCAGGCTCCGGGAACGAAGCACTGAAGCTTTCTTT.

The chain combines TRBV7-3 with TRBJ2-4, with TRBD1 matching over 7 bases. CDR1 SGHTA and CDR2 FQGTGA come from the germline V gene. J lost 7 bases, V lost 2 bases, and 5 bases had no gene match. The CDR3 extends over 14 amino acids. The CDR3 protein is CASSLGAGGNIQYF. CDR3 nucleotide sequence: TGTGCCAGCAGCTTAGGGGCAGGGGGTAACATTCAGTACTTC. The full variable domain, completed using reference TRBV7-3 and TRBJ2-4, is GAGVSQTPSNKVTEKGKYVELRCDPISGHTALYWYRQSLGQGPEFLIYFQGTGAADDSGLPNDRFFAVRPEGSVSTLKIQRTERGDSAVYLCASSLGAGGNIQYFGAGTRLSVL.

This clone was observed a handful of times. The chain combines TRBV29-1 with TRBJ2-2; tentative D call: TRBD1 (6 bases). The CDR3 covers 17 residues. Germline assignment: CDR1 SQVTM and CDR2 ANQGSEA. The V gene lost 4 bases and the J gene lost 4 bases, with 22 bases spanning the gap. The CDR3 sequence: CSVAPGQYIRGTGELFF. The CDR3 bases are TGCAGCGTTGCCCCAGGACAGTACATTAGGGGCACCGGGGAGCTGTTTTTT.